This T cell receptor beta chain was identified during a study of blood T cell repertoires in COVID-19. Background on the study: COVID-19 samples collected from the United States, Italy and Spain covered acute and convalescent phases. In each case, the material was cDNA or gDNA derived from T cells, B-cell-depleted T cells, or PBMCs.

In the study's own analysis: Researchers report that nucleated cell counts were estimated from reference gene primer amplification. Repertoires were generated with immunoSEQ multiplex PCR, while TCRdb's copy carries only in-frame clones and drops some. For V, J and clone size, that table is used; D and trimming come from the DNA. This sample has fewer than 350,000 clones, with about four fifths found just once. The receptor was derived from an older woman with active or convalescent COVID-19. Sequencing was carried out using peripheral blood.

This CDR3 reads CASSSGTPSGEQYF. CDR3 DNA: TGTGCCAGCAGTTCCGGGACTCCCTCGGGCGAGCAGTACTTC. The rearrangement joins TRBV28 to TRBJ2-7; D may be TRBD2 (6 bases). The CDR3 covers 14 residues. CDR1 is MDHEN and CDR2 is SYDVKM in the germline V gene. The V end lost 4 bases, the J end lost 6 bases, and 16 bases lay between the germline ends.